One and the same sample provided the 25 T cell receptor beta chains below, sequenced in a study of blood T cell repertoires in COVID-19. TCRdb's copy holds only in-frame clones and misses some; the assay was immunoSEQ multiplex PCR. This sample yields 450,000 to 500,000 clones, of which roughly 88% are seen a single time; roughly 3.2% belongs to the top ten. Material: peripheral blood. These receptors came from a human donor in a cohort sampled during active COVID-19.

About this clone: A much bigger clone sits one base away, suggesting this may be a read error. The sample has other DNA sequences that encode this CDR3 too. J is TRBJ1-1 and V is TRBV6-5, with D perhaps matching TRBD1 (6 bases). The CDR3 sequence is 14 residues long. Germline lookup yields CDR1 MNHEY and CDR2 SVGAGI. The ends were cut back, 1 base at V and 1 base at J, with 7 bases in the middle. The CDR3 reads CASSYFRGNTEAFF. CDR3 coding DNA: TGTGCCAGCAGTTACTTCAGGGGGAACACTGAAGCTTTCTTT.

This clone was recorded a few times. The same CDR3 can be traced to other DNA sequences in this sample. The J gene is TRBJ1-5, the V gene TRBV19, with 8 bases aligning to TRBD1. Germline values: CDR1 LNHDA, CDR2 SQIVND (reference sequence). This CDR3 has 14 amino acids. With 3 bases clipped from V and 7 bases from J, the junction kept 5 bases outside the gene matches. The CDR3 DNA reads TGTGCCAGTAGTATCGACAGGGGTGGGCAGCCCCAGCATTTT. Translated: CASSIDRGGQPQHF.

This rearrangement joins TRBV19 to TRBJ1-2, with 7 bases that match TRBD1. V dropped 5 bases and J dropped 2; count of bases not matched to a gene: 5. The CDR3 consists of 14 residues. Germline V CDR1 and CDR2: LNHDA, SQIVND (reference sequence). The CDR3 nucleotides are TGTGCCAGTAGTCCCCAGGGACAGAACTATGGCTACACCTTC. It yields the protein CASSPQGQNYGYTF.

The table lists this clone with a few counts. J is TRBJ1-5 and V is TRBV30; possible D gene TRBD1, 5 bases. This CDR3 is built from 13 residues. CDR1 and CDR2 (germline): GTSNPN, SVGIG (reference sequence). V lost 3 bases to trimming and J lost 8 bases, with 14 bases between them. The chain's CDR3 is CAWRRGVREPQHF. The CDR3 DNA reads as TGTGCCTGGAGACGGGGGGTAAGGGAGCCCCAGCATTTT.

This clone was counted a few times. The rearrangement links TRBV2 to TRBJ1-1; D perhaps matches TRBD1 (6 bases). Trimming took 6 bases from V and 6 from J, leaving 14 bases between them. The CDR3 has 13 residues. The V gene's germline CDR1 is SNHLY and CDR2 FYNNEI. The CDR3 spells CASRVGAAPEAFF. For the CDR3, the DNA is TGTGCCAGCAGGGTGGGGGCGGCCCCTGAAGCTTTCTTT.

The chain joins TRBV4-2 to TRBJ2-2, with D perhaps matching TRBD1 (5 bases). This CDR3 spans 14 amino acids. Trimming took off 6 bases at V and 1 base at J, with 9 bases between the two ends. Germline V gene lookup returns CDR1 LGHNA and CDR2 YNFKEQ. In DNA form, the CDR3 reads TGTGCCAGCAGTCAGGGTTTGAACACCGGGGAGCTGTTTTTT. Translated: CASSQGLNTGELFF.

This chain connects TRBV27 to TRBJ1-1; 9 nucleotides align to TRBD1. J gave up 0 bases and V 5 bases, and 10 bases lay outside the gene matches. Germline CDR1 reads MNHEY; CDR2 reads SMNVEV (reference sequence). This CDR3 has 17 amino acids. The CDR3 region is CASSKTGTGLMNTEAFF. CDR3 DNA: TGTGCCAGCAGTAAAACCGGGACAGGGCTCATGAACACTGAAGCTTTCTTT.

Turning to this clone: At one boundary the junction diverges from the germline segment, which might be a read error. The rearrangement links TRBV11-3 to TRBJ1-1; D not resolved. The CDR3 runs to 15 residues. Germline V gene sequence: CDR1 SGHNT, CDR2 YENEEA. The CDR3 here is CASSLDRTPNAEAFF. In DNA, the CDR3 is TGTGCCAGCAGCTTAGACCGGACTCCGAACGCTGAAGCTTTCTTT. Full variable domain (outside the CDR3, taken from reference TRBV11-3 and TRBJ1-1): EAGVVQSPRYKIIEKKQPVAFWCNPISGHNTLYWYLQNLGQGPELLIRYENEEAVDDSQLPKDRFSAERLKGVDSTLKIQPAELGDSAVYLCASSLDRTPNAEAFFGQGTRLTVV.

CDR3 nucleotides: TGTGCCAGCAGCCTGTCCCCAGGGAATCACGAGCAGTACTTC. It yields the protein CASSLSPGNHEQYF. The rearrangement links TRBV12-1 to TRBJ2-7; TRBD1, the D gene given by the table, was not confirmed from the DNA. TRBV12-1 is assigned pseudogene status. The CDR3 totals 14 residues.

The chain is built from TRBV6-5 and TRBJ1-5, with D unresolved. The germline gives CDR1 MNHEY, CDR2 SVGAGI. There are 14 residues in the CDR3. The ends were cut back, 6 bases at V and 6 bases at J, with 15 bases in the middle. The DNA of the CDR3 is TGTGCCAGCAGGGGTCGGGAAACTTTTCAGCCCCAGCATTTT. This translates into CASRGRETFQPQHF.

V is TRBV29-1 and J is TRBJ2-1, with a weak D call TRBD1 (5 bases). With 7 bases removed from V and 4 bases from J, the gap between germline ends came to 17 bases. The CDR3 spans 14 residues. Per germline, CDR1 SQVTM and CDR2 ANQGSEA. CDR3 sequence reads: CSGSHLTAYNEQFF. CDR3 bases: TGCAGCGGGTCTCACTTGACAGCGTACAATGAGCAGTTCTTC.

The chain is built from TRBV5-1 and TRBJ2-3, with a possible D match to TRBD2 (5 bases). Germline V gives CDR1 SGHRS, CDR2 YFSETQ. V was clipped by 2 bases and J by 0 bases, with 10 bases between them. CDR3 length: 15 residues. CDR3 region: CASSFGSPSTDTQYF. In DNA, the CDR3 is TGCGCCAGCAGCTTTGGGAGTCCCAGCACAGATACGCAGTATTTT. The full variable domain, rest sourced from reference TRBV5-1 and TRBJ2-3, is KAGVTQTPRYLIKTRGQQVTLSCSPISGHRSVSWYQQTPGQGLQFLFEYFSETQRNKGNFPGRFSGRQFSNSRSEMNVSTLELGDSALYLCASSFGSPSTDTQYFGPGTRLTVL.

The chain recombines TRBV28 with TRBJ1-2; 7 bases map to TRBD1. Germline V CDR1 and CDR2: MDHEN, SYDVKM. V gave up 4 bases and J gave up 0 bases; unmatched junction bases: 2. The CDR3 runs 14 residues. The CDR3 spells CASSSGQANYGYTF. The DNA of the CDR3 is TGTGCCAGCAGTTCCGGACAGGCTAACTATGGCTACACCTTC.

This chain uses TRBV19 with TRBJ1-1, with 7 bases identical to TRBD1. Looked up from germline, CDR1 is LNHDA and CDR2 is SQIVND (reference sequence). The junction had 6 bases not matched to a gene; V was cut back by 7 bases and J by 1 base. This CDR3 comprises 14 residues. The CDR3 DNA follows: TGTGCCAGTACCGAGGGACAGACGAACACTGAAGCTTTCTTT. This translates into CASTEGQTNTEAFF.

V gene TRBV7-3 combines with J gene TRBJ2-5; 8 bases agree with TRBD2. The CDR3 spans 16 residues. The V gene end was trimmed by 5 bases and the J gene end by 0 bases; junction bases not matched to a gene: 8. Germline CDR1 is SGHTA and CDR2 is FQGTGA. CDR3 coding DNA: TGTGCCAGCAGCCAACGAGCGGGAGCGTACCAAGAGACCCAGTACTTC. Translated: CASSQRAGAYQETQYF.

The rearrangement joins TRBV28 to TRBJ1-5; D remains ambiguous. CDR1 is MDHEN and CDR2 is SYDVKM in the germline V gene. With 3 bases removed from V and 1 base from J, the gap between germline ends came to 16 bases. This CDR3 comprises 17 residues. CDR3: CASSFGREVRSNQPQHF. Written as DNA, the CDR3 is TGTGCCAGCAGTTTCGGTAGGGAGGTCAGGAGCAATCAGCCCCAGCATTTT.

The chain recombines TRBV24-1 with TRBJ1-4; TRBD1 agrees at 9 bases. With V trimmed by 3 bases and J by 7 bases, 2 bases remained unmatched. Germline lookup yields CDR1 KGHDR and CDR2 SFDVKD. This CDR3 is 14 amino acids long. For the CDR3, the DNA is TGTGCCACCAGTGATGGGACAGGGCCTGAAAAACTGTTTTTT. Translation gives CATSDGTGPEKLFF.

This rearrangement joins TRBV23-1 to TRBJ1-6, with TRBD1 matching over 8 bases. TRBV23-1 is labeled an ORF, and its function is uncertain. Unmatched junction bases numbered 5, after V lost 4 bases and J lost 3 bases. The CDR3 is 16 residues long. The CDR3 nucleotides are TGCGCCAGCAGTCGTTGCACAGGGGGCTATAATTCACCCCTCCACTTT. Its translation: CASSRCTGGYNSPLHF.

The genes are TRBV18 and TRBJ1-6; the D is unclear. V dropped 2 bases and J dropped 4 bases, with 12 bases sitting between them. There are 16 residues in the CDR3. Germline V gene data show CDR1 as KGHSH and CDR2 as LQKENI. The CDR3 DNA reads TGTGCCAGCTCACCAAGTACCGCTACGTATAATTCACCCCTCCACTTT. Translation: CASSPSTATYNSPLHF.

The V and J genes are TRBV3-1 (or the pseudogene TRBV3-2) and TRBJ1-2; tentatively, D is TRBD1 (5 bases). Germline V CDR1 and CDR2: LGHDT, YNNKEL (reference sequence). The V gene lost 0 bases and the J gene lost 8 bases, with 13 bases spanning the gap. The CDR3 spans 14 residues. CDR3 nucleotides: TGTGCCAGCAGCCAAGATACGACAGTAAACGGCTACACCTTC. Its protein product is CASSQDTTVNGYTF.

This clone was observed a handful of times. J is TRBJ2-2 and V is TRBV7-8; no reliable D call. Trimming shortened V by 4 bases and J by 7 bases, and 10 bases separated the two germline ends. CDR3 size: 13 residues. CDR1 and CDR2 (germline): SGHVS, FQNEAQ. In DNA, the CDR3 is TGTGCCAGCAGCTCAGAGGTGGGCGGGGAGCTGTTTTTT. Translating it yields CASSSEVGGELFF. Based on the CDR3 plus reference TRBV7-8 and TRBJ2-2, the full variable domain is GAGVSQSPRYKVAKRGQDVALRCDPISGHVSLFWYQQALGQGPEFLTYFQNEAQLDKSGLPSDRFFAERPEGSVSTLKIQRTQQEDSAVYLCASSSEVGGELFFGEGSRLTVL.

The CDR3 nucleotides are TGTGCCTGGAGTGGACAGGGAGCGGGAGGCCCCTACAATGAGCAGTTCTTC. This encodes CAWSGQGAGGPYNEQFF. The chain carries TRBV30 and TRBJ2-1; 9 bases are a match to TRBD2. CDR1 GTSNPN and CDR2 SVGIG come from the germline V gene (reference sequence). J lost 2 bases, V lost 1 base, and 9 bases had no gene match. This CDR3 has 17 residues.

The chain is built from TRBV13 and TRBJ1-4, with TRBD1 matching over 8 bases. Germline V gene sequence: CDR1 PRHDT, CDR2 FYEKMQ (reference sequence). This CDR3 region has 14 residues. V trimming: 5 bases; J trimming: 7 bases; junction bases outside the gene matches: 6. Written as DNA, the CDR3 is TGTGCCAGCAGCAGGACAGGGTTGGGTGAAAAACTGTTTTTT. It encodes CASSRTGLGEKLFF.

This clone was seen only a few times. J is TRBJ1-2 and V is TRBV3-1 (or the pseudogene TRBV3-2), with 9 bases fitting TRBD1. This CDR3 contains 15 residues. With V trimmed by 0 bases and J by 7 bases, 6 bases remained unmatched. The V gene's germline CDR1 is LGHDT and CDR2 YNNKEL (reference sequence). The CDR3 loop reads CASSQDRGQGVGYTF. The DNA of the CDR3 is TGTGCCAGCAGCCAAGATCGGGGACAGGGAGTTGGCTACACCTTC.

This clone appeared once. V usage is TRBV18 and J usage is TRBJ2-2; 7 bases line up with TRBD1. The V and J ends lost 2 bases and 5 bases, in that order; junction bases with no gene match: 11. Germline CDR1 and CDR2: KGHSH and LQKENI. The CDR3 spans 17 residues. In DNA form, the CDR3 reads TGTGCCAGCTCACCATCCTGGACAGGAATCAAAACCGGGGAGCTGTTTTTT. This gives the protein CASSPSWTGIKTGELFF.